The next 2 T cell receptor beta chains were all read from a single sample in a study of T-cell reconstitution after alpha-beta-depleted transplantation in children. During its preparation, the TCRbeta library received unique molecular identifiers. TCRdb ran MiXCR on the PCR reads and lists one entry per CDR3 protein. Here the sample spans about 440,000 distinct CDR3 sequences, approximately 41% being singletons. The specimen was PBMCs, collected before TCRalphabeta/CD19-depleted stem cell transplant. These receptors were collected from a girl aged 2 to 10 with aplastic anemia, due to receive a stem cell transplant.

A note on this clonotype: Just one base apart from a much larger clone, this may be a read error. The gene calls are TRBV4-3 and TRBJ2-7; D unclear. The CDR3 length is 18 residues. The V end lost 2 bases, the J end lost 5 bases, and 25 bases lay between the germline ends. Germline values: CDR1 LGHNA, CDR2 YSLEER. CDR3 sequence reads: CASSQNLSGGIKLNEQYF. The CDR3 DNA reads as TGCGCCAGCAGCCAAAATTTGTCCGGTGGGATCAAACTGAACGAGCAGTACTTC.

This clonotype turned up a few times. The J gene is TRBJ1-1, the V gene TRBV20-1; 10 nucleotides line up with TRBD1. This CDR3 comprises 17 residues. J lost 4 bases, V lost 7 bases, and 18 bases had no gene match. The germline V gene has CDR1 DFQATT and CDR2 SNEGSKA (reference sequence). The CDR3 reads CSVTPGQGISVGTEAFF. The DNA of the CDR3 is TGCAGTGTTACTCCGGGACAGGGGATATCGGTTGGCACTGAAGCTTTCTTT.